Shown below are 4 T cell receptor beta chains from a single sample sequenced in a study of blood T cell repertoires in COVID-19. Clones were read by immunoSEQ multiplex PCR, and TCRdb kept only the in-frame ones, dropping some. The table lists tens of thousands of clones, around 82% of them singletons, with 5.5% to 6.5% in the top ten. Sequencing was carried out using peripheral blood. The receptors stem from a woman of 80 years or more with acute or convalescent COVID-19.

The rearrangement links TRBV2 to TRBJ2-2; 10 nucleotides agree with TRBD2. Per germline, CDR1 SNHLY and CDR2 FYNNEI. V dropped 1 base and J dropped 5; count of bases not matched to a gene: 1. This CDR3 spans 15 amino acids. CDR3 DNA: TGTGCCAGCAGTGAAGAGACTAGCGGGACCGGGGAGCTGTTTTTT. Its protein product is CASSEETSGTGELFF.

J is TRBJ2-2 and V is TRBV10-3, with D maybe TRBD2 (7 bases). The CDR3 spans 16 residues. The germline gives CDR1 ENHRY, CDR2 SYGVKD. Trimming took off 3 bases at V and 3 bases at J, with 14 bases between the two ends. CDR3 in amino acids: CAISDRGGAHTGELFF. The CDR3 region has the DNA TGTGCCATCAGTGATCGTGGGGGGGCCCACACCGGGGAGCTGTTTTTT.

The CDR3 spells CASSQTGVNEQFF. The CDR3 nucleotides are TGCGCCAGCAGCCAAACAGGGGTCAATGAGCAGTTCTTC. The V call is TRBV4-1, the J call TRBJ2-1; 7 bases are a match to TRBD1. The CDR3 has 13 amino acids. V was pared by 2 bases and J by 6 bases, with 1 base of the junction left unmatched. In germline, CDR1 is MGHRA, CDR2 YSYEKL.

In this sample, this clone turned up a few times. J is TRBJ2-5 and V is TRBV19; D unresolved. V lost 3 bases and J lost 4, with 6 bases in between. This CDR3 contains 12 residues. Germline V gives CDR1 LNHDA, CDR2 SQIVND (reference sequence). The CDR3 nucleotides are TGTGCCAGTAGTATTCGCGGAGAGACCCAGTACTTC. Amino acids: CASSIRGETQYF. The whole variable domain, filled in from reference TRBV19 and TRBJ2-5, reads DGGITQSPKYLFRKEGQNVTLSCEQNLNHDAMYWYRQDPGQGLRLIYYSQIVNDFQKGDIAEGYSVSREKKESFPLTVTSAQKNPTAFYLCASSIRGETQYFGPGTRLLVL.